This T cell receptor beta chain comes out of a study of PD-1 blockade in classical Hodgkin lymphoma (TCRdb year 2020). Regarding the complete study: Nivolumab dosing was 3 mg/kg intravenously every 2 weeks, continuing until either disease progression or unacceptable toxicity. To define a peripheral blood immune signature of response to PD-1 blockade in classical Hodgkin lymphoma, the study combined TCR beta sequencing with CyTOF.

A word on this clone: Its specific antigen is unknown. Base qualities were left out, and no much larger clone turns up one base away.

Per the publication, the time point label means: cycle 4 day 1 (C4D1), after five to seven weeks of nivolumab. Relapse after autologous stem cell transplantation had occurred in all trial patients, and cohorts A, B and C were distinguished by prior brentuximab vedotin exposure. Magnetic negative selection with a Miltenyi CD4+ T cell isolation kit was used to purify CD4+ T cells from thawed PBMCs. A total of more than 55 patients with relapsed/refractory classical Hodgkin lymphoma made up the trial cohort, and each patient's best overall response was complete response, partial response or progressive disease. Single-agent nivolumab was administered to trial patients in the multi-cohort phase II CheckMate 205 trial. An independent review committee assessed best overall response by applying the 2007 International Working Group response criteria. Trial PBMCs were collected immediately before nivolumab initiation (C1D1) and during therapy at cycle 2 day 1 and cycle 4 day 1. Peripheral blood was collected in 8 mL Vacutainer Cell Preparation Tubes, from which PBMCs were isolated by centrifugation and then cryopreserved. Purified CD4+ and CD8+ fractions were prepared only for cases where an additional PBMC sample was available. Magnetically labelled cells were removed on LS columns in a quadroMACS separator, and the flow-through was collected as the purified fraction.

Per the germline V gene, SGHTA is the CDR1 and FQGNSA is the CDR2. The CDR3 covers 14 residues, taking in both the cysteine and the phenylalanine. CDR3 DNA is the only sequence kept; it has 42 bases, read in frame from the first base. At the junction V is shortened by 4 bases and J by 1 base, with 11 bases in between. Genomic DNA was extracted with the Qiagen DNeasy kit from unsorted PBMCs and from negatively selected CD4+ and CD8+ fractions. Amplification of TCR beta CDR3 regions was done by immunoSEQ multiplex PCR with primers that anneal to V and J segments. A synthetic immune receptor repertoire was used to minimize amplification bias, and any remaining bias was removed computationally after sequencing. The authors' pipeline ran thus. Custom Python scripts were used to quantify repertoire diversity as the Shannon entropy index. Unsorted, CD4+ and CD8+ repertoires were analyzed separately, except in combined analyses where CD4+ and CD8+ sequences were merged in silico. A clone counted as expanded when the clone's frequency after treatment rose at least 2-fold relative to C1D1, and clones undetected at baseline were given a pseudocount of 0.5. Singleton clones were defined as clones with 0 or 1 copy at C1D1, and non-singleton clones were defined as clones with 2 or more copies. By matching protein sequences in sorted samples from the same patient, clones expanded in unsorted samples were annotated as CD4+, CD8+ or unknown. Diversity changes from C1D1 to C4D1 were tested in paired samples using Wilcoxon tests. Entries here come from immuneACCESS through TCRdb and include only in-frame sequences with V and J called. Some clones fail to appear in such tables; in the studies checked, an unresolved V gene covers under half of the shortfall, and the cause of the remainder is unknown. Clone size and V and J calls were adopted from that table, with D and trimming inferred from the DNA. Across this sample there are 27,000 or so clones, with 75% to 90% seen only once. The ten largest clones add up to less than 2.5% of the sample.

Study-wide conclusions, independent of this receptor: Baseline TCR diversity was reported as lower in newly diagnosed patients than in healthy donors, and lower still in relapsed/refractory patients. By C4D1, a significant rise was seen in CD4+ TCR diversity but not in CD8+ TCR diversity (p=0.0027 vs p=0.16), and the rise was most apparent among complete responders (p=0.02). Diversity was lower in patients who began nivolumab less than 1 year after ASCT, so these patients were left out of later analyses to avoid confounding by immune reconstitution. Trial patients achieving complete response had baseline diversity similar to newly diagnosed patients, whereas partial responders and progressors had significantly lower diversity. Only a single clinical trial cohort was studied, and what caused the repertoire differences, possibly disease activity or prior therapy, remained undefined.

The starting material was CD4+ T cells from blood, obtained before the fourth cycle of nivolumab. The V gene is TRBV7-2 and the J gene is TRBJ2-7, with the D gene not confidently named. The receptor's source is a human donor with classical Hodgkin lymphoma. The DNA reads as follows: TGTGCCAGCAGCTCTGTGGGATTTTCCTACGAGCAGTACTTC. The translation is CASSSVGFSYEQYF. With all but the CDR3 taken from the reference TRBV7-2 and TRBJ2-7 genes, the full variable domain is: GAGVSQSPSNKVTEKGKDVELRCDPISGHTALYWYRQSLGQGLEFLIYFQGNSAPDKSGLPSDRFSAERTGGSVSTLTIQRTQQEDSAVYLCASSSVGFSYEQYFGPGTRLTVT.